The sequence of this T cell receptor (beta chain) was determined in a study of blood T cell repertoires in COVID-19. V was clipped by 4 bases and J by 5 bases; unmatched bases: 2. Germline lookup yields CDR1 LGHDT and CDR2 YNNKEL (reference sequence). This CDR3 is built from 13 residues. A note on this clone: Other DNA sequences in the sample encode the same CDR3.

The repertoire was sequenced with immunoSEQ multiplex PCR; TCRdb's copy has only in-frame clones and lacks some. The data contain 130,000 to 150,000 clones, around 90% of them singletons. The sequence derives from a woman aged 40 to 55 who had been exposed to COVID-19. This chain uses TRBV3-1 (or the pseudogene TRBV3-2) with TRBJ1-1, with 9 bases that match TRBD1. The sequenced sample was PBMCs or T cells enriched from blood (not recorded which). The CDR3 loop is CASSRQGGTEAFF. CDR3 nucleotides: TGTGCCAGCAGCCGACAGGGGGGAACTGAAGCTTTCTTT.